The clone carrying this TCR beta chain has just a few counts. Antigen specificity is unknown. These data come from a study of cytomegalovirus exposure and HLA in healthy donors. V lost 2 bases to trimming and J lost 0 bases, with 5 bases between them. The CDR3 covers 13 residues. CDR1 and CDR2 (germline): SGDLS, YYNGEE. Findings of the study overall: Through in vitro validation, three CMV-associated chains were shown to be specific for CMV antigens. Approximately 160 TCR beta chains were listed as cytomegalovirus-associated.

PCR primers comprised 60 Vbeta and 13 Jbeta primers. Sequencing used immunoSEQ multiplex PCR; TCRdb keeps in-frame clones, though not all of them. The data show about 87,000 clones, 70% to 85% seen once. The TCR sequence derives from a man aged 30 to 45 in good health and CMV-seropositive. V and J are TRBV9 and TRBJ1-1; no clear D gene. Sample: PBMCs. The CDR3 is CASSVSLNTEAFF. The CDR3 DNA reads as TGTGCCAGCAGCGTGAGCCTGAACACTGAAGCTTTCTTT.